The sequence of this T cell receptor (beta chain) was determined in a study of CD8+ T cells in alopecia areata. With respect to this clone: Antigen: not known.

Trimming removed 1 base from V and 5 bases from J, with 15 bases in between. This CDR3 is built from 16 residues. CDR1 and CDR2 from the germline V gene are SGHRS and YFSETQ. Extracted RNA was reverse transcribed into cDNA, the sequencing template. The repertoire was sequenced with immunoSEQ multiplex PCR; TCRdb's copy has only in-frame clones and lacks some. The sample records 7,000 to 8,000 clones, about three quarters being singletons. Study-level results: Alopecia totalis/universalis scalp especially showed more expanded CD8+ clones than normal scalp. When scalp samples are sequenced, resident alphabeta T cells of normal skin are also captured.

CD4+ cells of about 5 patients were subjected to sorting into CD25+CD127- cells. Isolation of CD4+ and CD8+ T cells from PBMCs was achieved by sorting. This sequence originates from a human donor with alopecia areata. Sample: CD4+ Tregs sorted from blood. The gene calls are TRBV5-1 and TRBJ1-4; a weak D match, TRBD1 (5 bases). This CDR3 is CASSLRGDGWNEKLFF. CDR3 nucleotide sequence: TGCGCCAGCAGCTTGCGGGGGGACGGTTGGAATGAAAAACTGTTTTTT.